Below, one TCR beta chain is given with its context. Its specificity is unknown. It was with 60 Vbeta and 13 Jbeta primers that the PCR ran. Using immunoSEQ multiplex PCR, the repertoire was profiled, and TCRdb retains in-frame clones only, with some absent. This table has 130,000 or so clones, roughly four fifths appearing once. Germline trimming cut 6 bases from V and 0 bases from J; bases unmatched to any gene: 11. There are 17 residues in the CDR3. Germline V gene data show CDR1 as MDHEN and CDR2 as SYDVKM. This entry belongs to a study of cytomegalovirus exposure and HLA in healthy donors. Regarding the study as a whole: In a later analysis, TCR beta V- and J-gene trimming showed a link to a missense DCLRE1C variant. In an earlier analysis, most TCR beta V segments were productive about 87% or about 30% of the time. For presence/absence analyses, sequencing depth was assumed to be roughly uniform across donors.

When sampled, the donors appeared nominally healthy, though they likely had unrecorded immune exposures. The sequence was collected from a woman aged 40 to 50 in good health and CMV-seronegative. The source material was PBMCs. The chain is built from TRBV28 and TRBJ1-2, with 9 nucleotides matching TRBD1. The CDR3 sequence: CASSPIQRDRANYGYTF. Here the CDR3 DNA reads TGTGCCAGCAGCCCCATCCAGCGGGACAGGGCTAACTATGGCTACACCTTC.